This T cell receptor (beta chain) appears in the sequencing data of a study of cytomegalovirus exposure and HLA in healthy donors. The CDR3 spans 14 residues. Germline V gene data show CDR1 as PRHDT and CDR2 as FYEKMQ (reference sequence). Trimming shortened V by 4 bases and J by 3 bases, and 10 bases separated the two germline ends. Primers: 60 Vbeta forward and 13 Jbeta reverse. The method was immunoSEQ multiplex PCR; TCRdb's version includes in-frame clones alone and lacks a portion of them. The table has 150,000 to 200,000 clones, over 80% seen once. As for the donors, each was a healthy bone marrow donor.

This TCR derives from a woman aged 50 to 60 in good health and CMV-seropositive. The specimen was PBMCs. The J gene is TRBJ1-3, the V gene TRBV13; possible D gene TRBD1, 5 bases. The CDR3 DNA is TGTGCCAGCAGCTCTCTGACAGTTGGAAACACCATATATTTT. Its protein is CASSSLTVGNTIYF.